Sequencing of this T cell receptor (beta chain) was carried out in a study of T cells after yellow fever vaccination. This clonotype showed up just a few times. Its antigen is unknown. Germline CDR1 is SGHAT and CDR2 is FQDESV (reference sequence). CDR3 size: 14 residues. Losses at the gene ends were 4 bases for V and 7 bases for J; bases not matched to a gene: 8. Conversion of TCR transcripts into cDNA relied on 5'RACE template switching, which added a universal primer site and UMIs. Via MiXCR, TCRdb re-called the 5' RACE reads, giving one row per CDR3 protein. The sample gives a few hundred thousand distinct CDR3 sequences, approximately 4% of which show up once; 15% to 20% is in the top ten. Study observations and caveats: Researchers noted that a small share of clonotypes showed up in both CD4 and CD8 compartments. Detected again after the booster were most primary-vaccination clones, at 96% CD4 and approximately 87% CD8.

The chain has TRBV11-1 and TRBJ1-2, with TRBD1 matching over 8 bases. The sequence was collected from a man between 18 and 29 years old who received the YFV17D yellow fever vaccine. The sample consisted of PBMCs, taken 15 days after the yellow fever booster vaccination. CDR3 sequence reads: CASSSNGQGRGYTF. The CDR3 nucleotides are TGTGCCAGCAGCTCAAACGGACAGGGACGTGGCTACACCTTC.